This T cell receptor (beta chain) came from a study of T cells expressing NK-cell markers. Germline lookup yields CDR1 SGHKS and CDR2 YYEKEE (reference sequence). This CDR3 is 15 amino acids long. A 5'RACE template switching approach incorporating UMIs was used to make TCR beta cDNA. After re-calling the 5' RACE reads, TCRdb lists one entry per CDR3 protein, DNA absent. This sample's table has under 500,000 distinct CDR3 sequences. Input material: blood T cells: a sorted CD56 or NKG2C T cell subset, CD4+ or CD8+ T cells, or bulk PBMC T cells (not recorded which). The clonotype originates from a woman aged 18 to 69 in good health. The chain combines TRBV5-5 with TRBJ2-3; the D call from TCRdb, TRBD1, cannot be confirmed without DNA. This chain's CDR3 is CASSSLQGHTDTQYF.